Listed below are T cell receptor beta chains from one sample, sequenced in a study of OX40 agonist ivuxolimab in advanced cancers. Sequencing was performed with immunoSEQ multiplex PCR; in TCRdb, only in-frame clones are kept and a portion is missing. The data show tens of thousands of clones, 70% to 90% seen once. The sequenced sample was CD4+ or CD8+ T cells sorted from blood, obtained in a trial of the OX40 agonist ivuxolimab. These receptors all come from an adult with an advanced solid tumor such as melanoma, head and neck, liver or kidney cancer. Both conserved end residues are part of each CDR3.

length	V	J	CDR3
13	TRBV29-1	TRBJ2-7	CSVVTASSYEQYF
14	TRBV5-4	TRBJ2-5	CACLTGPAQETQYF
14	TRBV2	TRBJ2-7	CASSELLGGDEQYF
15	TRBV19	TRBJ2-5	CASSIPSSGQETQYF
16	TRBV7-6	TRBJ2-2	CASRRAGMRNTGELFF
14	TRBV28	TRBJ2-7	CASSLGGLSYEQYF
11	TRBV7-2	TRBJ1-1	CASSLGIEAFF
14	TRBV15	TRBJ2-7	CATSHIGTVSEQYF
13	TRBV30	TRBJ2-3	CACRDRFTDTQYF
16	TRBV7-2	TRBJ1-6	CASSLRRTEYNSPLHF
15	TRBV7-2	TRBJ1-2	CASSLDSATGAGYTF
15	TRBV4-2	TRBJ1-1	CASSAQQSTGTEAFF
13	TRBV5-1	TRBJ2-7	CASSLDRVYEQYF
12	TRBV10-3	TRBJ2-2	CASARGTGELFF
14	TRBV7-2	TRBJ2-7	CASSLKGATYEQYF
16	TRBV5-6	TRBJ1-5	CASSLFPGPSNQPQHF
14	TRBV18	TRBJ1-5	CASSPSEGVPLQHF
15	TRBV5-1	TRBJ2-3	CASSLQGTSTDTQYF
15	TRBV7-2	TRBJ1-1	CASSTRGQGYTEAFF
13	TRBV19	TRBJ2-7	CASSGQIIYEQYF
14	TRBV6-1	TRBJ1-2	CASSEANGGYGYTF
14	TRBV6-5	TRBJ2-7	CASSYSGQVKEQYF
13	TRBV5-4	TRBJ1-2	CASSVQGARGYTF
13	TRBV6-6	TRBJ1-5	CASSSGSNQPQHF
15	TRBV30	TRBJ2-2	CAWPTGTGNTGELFF
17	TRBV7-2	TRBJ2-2	CASSLQRTGVNTGELFF
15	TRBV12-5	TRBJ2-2	CASGLVAGGTGELFF
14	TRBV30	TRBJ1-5	CAWSVQGTNQPQHF
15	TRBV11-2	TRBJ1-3	CASSPTGTLGNTIYF
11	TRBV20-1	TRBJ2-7	CSALRPGEQYF
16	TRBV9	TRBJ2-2	CASSVEWSSNTGELFF
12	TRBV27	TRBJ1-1	CASSPLVGEAFF
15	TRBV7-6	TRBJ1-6	CASSQGTALNSPLHF
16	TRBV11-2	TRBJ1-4	CASSFTTGTVNEKLFF
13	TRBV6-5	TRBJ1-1	CASSYGGHTEAFF
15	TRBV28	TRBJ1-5	CASRPGGAGNQPQHF
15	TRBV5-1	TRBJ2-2	CASSLNGQNTGELFF
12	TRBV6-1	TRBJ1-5	CAAHGDAQAQHF
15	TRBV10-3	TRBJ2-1	CAISDDRVPRNEQFF
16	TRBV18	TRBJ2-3	CASSFRDPTSTDTQYF
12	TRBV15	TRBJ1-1	CATSRDDRGKSF
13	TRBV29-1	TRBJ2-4	CSVEDQGGNIQYF
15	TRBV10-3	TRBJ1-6	CAISGTGRFNSPLHF
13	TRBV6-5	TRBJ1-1	CASKVTVNTEAFF